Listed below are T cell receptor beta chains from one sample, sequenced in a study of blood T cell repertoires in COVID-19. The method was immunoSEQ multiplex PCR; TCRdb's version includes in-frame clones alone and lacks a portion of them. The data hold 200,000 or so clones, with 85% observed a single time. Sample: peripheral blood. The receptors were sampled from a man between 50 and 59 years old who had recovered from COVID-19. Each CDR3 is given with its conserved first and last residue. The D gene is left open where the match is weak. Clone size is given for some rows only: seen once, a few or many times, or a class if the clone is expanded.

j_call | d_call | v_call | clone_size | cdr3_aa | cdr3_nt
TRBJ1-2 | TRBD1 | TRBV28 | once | CASSPGTVFLGYTF | TGTGCCAGCAGTCCCGGGACAGTTTTTTTGGGCTACACCTTC
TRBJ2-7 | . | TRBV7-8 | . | CASSPRYEQYF | TGTGCCAGCAGCCCCCGCTACGAGCAGTACTTC
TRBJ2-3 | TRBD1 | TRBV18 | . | CASSPPDRGTDTQYF | TGTGCCAGCTCACCACCCGACAGGGGAACAGATACGCAGTATTTT
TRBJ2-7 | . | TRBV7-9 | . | CASSRQVSYEQYF | TGTGCCAGCAGCCGGCAGGTCAGCTACGAGCAGTACTTC
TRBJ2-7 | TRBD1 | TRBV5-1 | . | CASSLAGTGSHEQYF | TGCGCCAGCAGCTTGGCGGGGACAGGGTCCCACGAGCAGTACTTC
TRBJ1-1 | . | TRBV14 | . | CASSLFYSTEAFF | TGTGCCAGCAGCCTATTTTATTCCACTGAAGCTTTCTTT
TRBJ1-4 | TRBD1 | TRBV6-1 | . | CASSESVGQGNEKLFF | TGTGCCAGCAGTGAAAGCGTCGGACAGGGTAATGAAAAACTGTTTTTT
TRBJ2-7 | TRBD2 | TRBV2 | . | CASIDLAGSYEQYF | TGTGCCAGCATAGATCTAGCGGGCTCCTACGAGCAGTACTTC
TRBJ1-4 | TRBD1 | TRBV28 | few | CASSSTRQGYQEKLFF | TGTGCCAGCAGTTCTACTCGACAGGGCTATCAGGAAAAACTGTTTTTT
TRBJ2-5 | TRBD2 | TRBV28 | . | CASSSGLALGTQYF | TGTGCCAGCAGTTCGGGACTAGCCCTCGGGACCCAGTACTTC
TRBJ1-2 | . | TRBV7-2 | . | CASSTDRANYGYTF | TGTGCCAGCAGCACGGACAGAGCTAACTATGGCTACACCTTC
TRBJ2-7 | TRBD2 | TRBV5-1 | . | CASRLSGRNHEQYF | TGCGCCAGCAGACTGAGCGGGAGGAACCACGAGCAGTACTTC
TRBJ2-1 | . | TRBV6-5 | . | CASIYTLGRYNEQFF | TGTGCCAGCATTTATACGCTGGGGAGGTACAATGAGCAGTTCTTC
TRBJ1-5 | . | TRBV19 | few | CASRRTRAEPQHF | TGTGCCAGTAGACGGACACGAGCAGAGCCCCAGCATTTT
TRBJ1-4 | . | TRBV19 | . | CATSNRFQLFF | TGTGCCACCTCGAACAGGTTCCAACTGTTTTTT
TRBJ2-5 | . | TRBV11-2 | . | CASSRTHHPAETQYF | TGTGCCAGCAGCAGGACACACCACCCAGCGGAGACCCAGTACTTC
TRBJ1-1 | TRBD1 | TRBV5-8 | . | CASSALTGRLPMNTEAFF | TGTGCCAGCAGCGCCCTGACAGGGAGGCTCCCCATGAACACTGAAGCTTTCTTT
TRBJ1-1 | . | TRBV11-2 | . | CASSLQAASGTEAFF | TGTGCCAGCAGCTTACAAGCGGCCTCGGGCACTGAAGCTTTCTTT
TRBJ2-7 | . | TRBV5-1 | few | CASSLALEPYEQYF | TGCGCCAGCAGCTTGGCCCTTGAGCCCTACGAGCAGTACTTC
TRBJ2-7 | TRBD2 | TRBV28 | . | CASSSGGYEQYF | TGTGCCAGCAGTTCGGGAGGGTACGAGCAGTACTTC
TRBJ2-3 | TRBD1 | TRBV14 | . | CASSQGQGAFDTQYF | TGTGCCAGCAGCCAGGGACAGGGCGCGTTCGATACGCAGTATTTT
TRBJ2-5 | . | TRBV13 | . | CASSAPFGETQYF | TGTGCCAGCAGCGCACCATTCGGGGAGACCCAGTACTTC
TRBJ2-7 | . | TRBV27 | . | CASRTDNDHDYEQYF | TGTGCCAGCAGGACGGACAACGACCACGACTACGAGCAGTACTTC
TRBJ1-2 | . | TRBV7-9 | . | CASSYGAVQVGYTF | TGTGCCAGCAGCTATGGGGCGGTCCAGGTCGGCTACACCTTC
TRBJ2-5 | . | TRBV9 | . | CASSPPGQPQETQYF | TGTGCCAGCAGCCCGCCCGGACAGCCCCAAGAGACCCAGTACTTC
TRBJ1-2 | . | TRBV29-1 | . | CSVFLYYGYTF | TGCAGCGTTTTCCTGTACTATGGCTACACCTTC
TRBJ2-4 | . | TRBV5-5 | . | CASSFRALGGSGKNIQYF | TGTGCCAGCAGCTTCCGGGCTCTGGGGGGATCGGGCAAAAACATTCAGTACTTC
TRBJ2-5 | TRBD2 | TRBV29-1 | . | CSVGLAAYQETQYF | TGCAGCGTTGGACTAGCGGCGTACCAAGAGACCCAGTACTTC
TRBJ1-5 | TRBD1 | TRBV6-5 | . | CATLTGENNQPQHF | TGTGCCACCCTCACAGGGGAAAACAATCAGCCCCAGCATTTT
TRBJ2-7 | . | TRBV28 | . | CASSLHRAPLEQYF | TGTGCCAGCAGTTTACACAGGGCCCCCCTCGAGCAGTACTTC
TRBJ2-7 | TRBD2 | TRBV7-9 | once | CASTKREGHYEQYF | TGTGCCAGCACCAAACGGGAGGGGCACTACGAGCAGTACTTC
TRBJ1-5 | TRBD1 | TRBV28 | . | CASSRARQGAGNQPQHF | TGTGCCAGCAGCCGGGCTCGACAGGGGGCGGGCAATCAGCCCCAGCATTTT
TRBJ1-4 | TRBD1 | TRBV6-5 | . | CASKLGTANEKLFF | TGTGCCAGCAAATTAGGGACAGCTAATGAAAAACTGTTTTTT
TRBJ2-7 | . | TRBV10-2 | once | CASRGLQYEQYF | TGCGCCAGCAGGGGACTGCAGTACGAGCAGTACTTC
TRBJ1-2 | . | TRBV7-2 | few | CASSLRGTNGYTF | TGTGCCAGCAGCTTAAGGGGGACAAATGGCTACACCTTC
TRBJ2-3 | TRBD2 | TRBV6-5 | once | CASGGLAGDTQYF | TGTGCCAGCGGCGGACTAGCGGGAGACACGCAGTATTTT
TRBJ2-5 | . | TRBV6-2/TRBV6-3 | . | CASSYRAGELYQETQYF | TGTGCCAGCAGTTACCGGGCAGGGGAATTATATCAAGAGACCCAGTACTTC
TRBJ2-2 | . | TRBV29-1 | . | CSVKWAGPNTGELFF | TGCAGCGTTAAGTGGGCGGGACCGAACACCGGGGAGCTGTTTTTT
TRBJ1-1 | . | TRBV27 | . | CASSSLDSYTEAFF | TGTGCCAGCAGTTCCCTCGACAGCTACACTGAAGCTTTCTTT
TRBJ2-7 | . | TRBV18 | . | CASSGQSSSYEQYF | TGTGCCAGTTCCGGACAGAGCAGCTCCTACGAGCAGTACTTC
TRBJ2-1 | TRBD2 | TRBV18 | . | CASSPQTSGSNEQFF | TGTGCCAGCTCACCACAGACTAGCGGGAGCAATGAGCAGTTCTTC
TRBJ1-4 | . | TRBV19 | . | CASMRGGATNEKLFF | TGTGCCAGTATGAGGGGGGGAGCAACTAATGAAAAACTGTTTTTT
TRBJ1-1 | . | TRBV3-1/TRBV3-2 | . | CASSQLRGNTEAFF | TGTGCCAGCAGCCAACTTCGGGGGAACACTGAAGCTTTCTTT
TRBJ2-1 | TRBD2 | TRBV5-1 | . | CASSQGLAGHNEQFF | TGCGCCAGCAGTCAAGGACTAGCGGGGCACAATGAGCAGTTCTTC
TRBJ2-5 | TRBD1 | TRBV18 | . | CASSSQGAGETQYF | TGTGCCAGCTCATCACAGGGGGCTGGTGAGACCCAGTACTTC
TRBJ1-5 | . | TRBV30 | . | CAWSPRGSLGNQPQHF | TGTGCCTGGAGCCCCCGGGGGAGCCTTGGTAATCAGCCCCAGCATTTT
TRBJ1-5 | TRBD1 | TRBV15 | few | CATSLGQGADRGNQPQHF | TGTGCCACCAGCTTAGGGCAGGGGGCGGATCGGGGCAATCAGCCCCAGCATTTT
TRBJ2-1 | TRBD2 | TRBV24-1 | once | CATSLAGSLEGQFF | TGTGCCACCAGCCTAGCGGGTTCCCTGGAAGGGCAGTTCTTC
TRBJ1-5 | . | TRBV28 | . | CASSLERGANSNQPQHF | TGTGCCAGCAGCCTCGAGCGGGGGGCGAATAGCAATCAGCCCCAGCATTTT
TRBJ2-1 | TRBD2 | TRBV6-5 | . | CASMRTGTINEQFF | TGTGCCAGCATGAGAACCGGGACTATCAATGAGCAGTTCTTC
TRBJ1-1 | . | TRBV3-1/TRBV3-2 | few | CASSQGARDSKAFF | TGTGCCAGCAGCCAAGGTGCCAGGGATAGCAAAGCTTTCTTT
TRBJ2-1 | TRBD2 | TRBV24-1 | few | CATSDASRLAGVHNEQFF | TGTGCCACCAGTGACGCCAGCAGACTAGCGGGAGTCCACAATGAGCAGTTCTTC
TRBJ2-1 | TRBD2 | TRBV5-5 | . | CASSSNRLAGGEASYNEQFF | TGTGCCAGCAGCTCGAATCGACTAGCGGGTGGGGAGGCCTCCTACAATGAGCAGTTCTTC
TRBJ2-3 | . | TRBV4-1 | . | CASSLGAGSTDTQYF | TGCGCCAGCAGCCTGGGGGCAGGGAGCACAGATACGCAGTATTTT
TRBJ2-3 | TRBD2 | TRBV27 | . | CASSGLASDTQYF | TGTGCCAGCAGCGGACTAGCGTCAGATACGCAGTATTTT
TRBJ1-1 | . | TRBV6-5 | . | CASSRFRTGNTEAFF | TGTGCCAGCAGTCGGTTCCGGACGGGAAACACTGAAGCTTTCTTT
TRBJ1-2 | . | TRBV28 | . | CASRVQNYGYTF | TGTGCCAGCAGGGTTCAGAACTATGGCTACACCTTC